This section outlines one T cell receptor beta chain sequence together with its context. Its antigen is undetermined. The record originates from a study of cytomegalovirus exposure and HLA in healthy donors. General study results and limits: Investigators reported 164 TCR beta chains as tied to cytomegalovirus. According to a later analysis, most TCR beta chains associated with CMV appeared HLA-restricted.

The donors, nominally healthy at sampling, likely had unrecorded immune exposures. The PCR used 60 Vbeta and 13 Jbeta primers. Some clones are missing from TCRdb's copy, which holds only in-frame ones; the method was immunoSEQ multiplex PCR. The sample consists of approximately 170,000 clones, roughly 80% of them appearing once. This CDR3 is built from 16 residues. The V segment lost 5 bases and the J segment 4 bases; nucleotides outside the gene matches: 6. CDR1 and CDR2 from the germline V gene are SGHTA and FQGNSA. Sequencing used PBMCs. The chain links TRBV7-2 to TRBJ2-5, with 14 bases that match TRBD2. The sequence derives from a male donor in good health and CMV-seronegative. Here the CDR3 DNA reads TGTGCCAGCAGCCAGACTAGCGGGGGGGCCAGAGAGACCCAGTACTTC. It encodes CASSQTSGGARETQYF.